This T cell receptor beta chain was recorded in a study of long-term antiretroviral therapy in people with HIV. Run at survey level, the immunoSEQ assay was version v3.0. Profiling relied on immunoSEQ multiplex PCR, and the TCRdb table lists in-frame clones only, not all of them. The sample carries 20,000 to 30,000 clones, 81% recorded once. The CDR3 loop spans 12 amino acids. Per germline, CDR1 SNHLY and CDR2 FYNNEI. Losses at the gene ends were 6 bases for V and 5 bases for J; bases not matched to a gene: 4. This clone was counted only a few times. The V gene is TRBV2, the J gene TRBJ2-7; 7 positions match TRBD2. Here the sequenced sample was unsorted PBMCs, taken at the start of antiretroviral therapy, before treatment. The origin of this receptor is a woman aged 18 to 35 with HIV. In nucleotides, the CDR3 is TGTGCCAGCAGGCCTAGCGGCCACGAGCAGTACTTC. This codes for CASRPSGHEQYF.